Listed below are T cell receptor beta chains from one sample, sequenced in a study of T-cell memory formation after mild COVID-19. MiXCR, applied by TCRdb to the 5' RACE reads, yields one record per CDR3 protein. The profile covers fewer than 700,000 distinct CDR3 sequences, with about a sixth appearing a single time and 9.5% to 15% taken by the ten largest. What was sequenced was PBMCs or a T cell subset sorted from them (not recorded which). The receptors shown here come from an adult woman who had mild COVID-19 (a few samples of this study predate the infection). Cell type and time point are not known. Both conserved end residues are trimmed from each CDR3. The order of the fields is CDR3 protein, V gene, J gene.

CDR3aa: ASSLKPGQGDYEQY
v_gene: TRBV4-2
j_gene: TRBJ2-7

CDR3aa: ASREPGIYEQY
v_gene: TRBV7-2
j_gene: TRBJ2-7

CDR3aa: ASSRTGTGKNIQY
v_gene: TRBV7-9
j_gene: TRBJ2-4

CDR3aa: ASSLPPGTTNTEAF
v_gene: TRBV7-9
j_gene: TRBJ1-1

CDR3aa: ASSQGLAGETQY
v_gene: TRBV3-1
j_gene: TRBJ2-5

CDR3aa: ASSHDREAF
v_gene: TRBV12-3/TRBV12-4
j_gene: TRBJ1-1

CDR3aa: ASTVSTDTQY
v_gene: TRBV2
j_gene: TRBJ2-3

CDR3aa: AWSDGNYGYT
v_gene: TRBV30
j_gene: TRBJ1-2

CDR3aa: ASSFHLAGLTDTQY
v_gene: TRBV5-1
j_gene: TRBJ2-3

CDR3aa: ASSFRTSTEAF
v_gene: TRBV5-1
j_gene: TRBJ1-1

CDR3aa: ASGQGGDWNEQF
v_gene: TRBV5-1
j_gene: TRBJ2-1

CDR3aa: ASRRDIGTGQETQY
v_gene: TRBV5-5
j_gene: TRBJ2-5

CDR3aa: ATSARDRGYEQY
v_gene: TRBV15
j_gene: TRBJ2-7

CDR3aa: ASRTGPNEQY
v_gene: TRBV11-2
j_gene: TRBJ2-7

CDR3aa: ASSLRGVGNTIY
v_gene: TRBV12-3/TRBV12-4
j_gene: TRBJ1-3

CDR3aa: ATSGPLNTEAF
v_gene: TRBV24-1
j_gene: TRBJ1-1

CDR3aa: ASSSKGTVSYNEQF
v_gene: TRBV7-3
j_gene: TRBJ2-1

CDR3aa: ASSQELTTDTQY
v_gene: TRBV4-2
j_gene: TRBJ2-3

CDR3aa: SVVGGSETQY
v_gene: TRBV29-1
j_gene: TRBJ2-5

CDR3aa: ASRPPISTNTQY
v_gene: TRBV6-5
j_gene: TRBJ2-3

CDR3aa: ATSPASGRANTGELF
v_gene: TRBV24-1
j_gene: TRBJ2-2

CDR3aa: ATSTTRTGLIEY
v_gene: TRBV15
j_gene: TRBJ2-7

CDR3aa: ASSYWLGGEAF
v_gene: TRBV6-2/TRBV6-3
j_gene: TRBJ1-1

CDR3aa: ASSLGPFQGASSEQY
v_gene: TRBV7-6
j_gene: TRBJ2-7

CDR3aa: ATSDFANTDTQY
v_gene: TRBV24-1
j_gene: TRBJ2-3

CDR3aa: SARATSGAPHEQY
v_gene: TRBV20-1
j_gene: TRBJ2-7

CDR3aa: ATRGQGRYTIY
v_gene: TRBV24-1
j_gene: TRBJ1-3

CDR3aa: ASSFPSPGQGGSTEAF
v_gene: TRBV27
j_gene: TRBJ1-1

CDR3aa: ASSTGEGQPQH
v_gene: TRBV5-1
j_gene: TRBJ1-5

CDR3aa: ASSLNGLPMGDTQY
v_gene: TRBV18
j_gene: TRBJ2-3

CDR3aa: ASSWGLPGSYNEQF
v_gene: TRBV7-9
j_gene: TRBJ2-1

CDR3aa: ASSAQRASGRPDTQY
v_gene: TRBV7-9
j_gene: TRBJ2-3

CDR3aa: ASSQGGPIRGRGAKNIQY
v_gene: TRBV4-1
j_gene: TRBJ2-4

CDR3aa: ASSSDGDNQPQH
v_gene: TRBV6-5
j_gene: TRBJ1-5

CDR3aa: ASYSGGDSYNEQF
v_gene: TRBV5-1
j_gene: TRBJ2-1

CDR3aa: ASSLLSGGSNEQF
v_gene: TRBV5-5
j_gene: TRBJ2-1

CDR3aa: ASSLGAPGLITQY
v_gene: TRBV12-3/TRBV12-4
j_gene: TRBJ2-5

CDR3aa: ASRPGLAVPDTQY
v_gene: TRBV5-1
j_gene: TRBJ2-3

CDR3aa: AIGGQGYYEQY
v_gene: TRBV27
j_gene: TRBJ2-7

CDR3aa: ASSLTDRVRYGYT
v_gene: TRBV12-3/TRBV12-4
j_gene: TRBJ1-2

CDR3aa: ASSPTSGGSQYYNEQF
v_gene: TRBV9
j_gene: TRBJ2-1

CDR3aa: ATSDPGTVNTGELF
v_gene: TRBV24-1
j_gene: TRBJ2-2

CDR3aa: ASSLPNFAGTGNTIY
v_gene: TRBV5-1
j_gene: TRBJ1-3

CDR3aa: ATSDWNSGANVLT
v_gene: TRBV24-1
j_gene: TRBJ2-6

CDR3aa: ATSRELSYNEQF
v_gene: TRBV15
j_gene: TRBJ2-1

CDR3aa: ASSQEGQTQAHIQY
v_gene: TRBV4-1
j_gene: TRBJ2-4

CDR3aa: ASSYLDTDYGYT
v_gene: TRBV6-2/TRBV6-3
j_gene: TRBJ1-2

CDR3aa: ASSLSGGQPQH
v_gene: TRBV7-6
j_gene: TRBJ1-5

CDR3aa: ASSLLTPLAGGDNEQF
v_gene: TRBV7-6
j_gene: TRBJ2-1

CDR3aa: ASSSTSTNTGELF
v_gene: TRBV7-9
j_gene: TRBJ2-2

CDR3aa: ASRLDTVKETQY
v_gene: TRBV6-5
j_gene: TRBJ2-5

CDR3aa: ATSDFDASYGYT
v_gene: TRBV24-1
j_gene: TRBJ1-2

CDR3aa: ASSISQVFGRTGGFPGANVLT
v_gene: TRBV19
j_gene: TRBJ2-6

CDR3aa: ASRSGNIQY
v_gene: TRBV5-1
j_gene: TRBJ2-4

CDR3aa: ASSVGSGNTEAF
v_gene: TRBV9
j_gene: TRBJ1-1

CDR3aa: ASSLGGRAYTDTQY
v_gene: TRBV7-2
j_gene: TRBJ2-3

CDR3aa: ASSVAESSDPGDTQY
v_gene: TRBV9
j_gene: TRBJ2-3